This T cell receptor beta chain was profiled in a study of T cell repertoires in cytomegalovirus infection. Across the study: Indications came from public TCR beta signatures; they pointed to CMV infection and to a matching HLA type.

Whole-study results and caveats: Summed frequency of shared TCR beta families picked out CMV carriers who also had the relevant HLA. Dominant in the ex vivo response were TCR beta clonotypes restricted by HLA-C and specific for CMV.

MiXCR was run by TCRdb on the reads, yielding one entry per CDR3 protein. Among 160,000 or so distinct CDR3 sequences, about a quarter were seen once, and the ten largest hold around 9.9%. Germline CDR1 SGHTA, CDR2 FQGNSA. Trimming left V 2 bases short and J 0 bases short, with 7 bases between. This CDR3 is 14 amino acids long. This clonotype was detected many times. Its antigen is undetermined. The chain uses TRBV7-2 and TRBJ1-1; D might be TRBD1 (5 bases). Source material: PBMCs. The receptor was isolated from a human donor in good health (CMV status not recorded). Some clones in this sample may be carry-over from other donors' samples. The CDR3 coding sequence is TGTGCCAGCAGCTTAAAGGGACTGAACACTGAAGCTTTCTTT. It is translated as CASSLKGLNTEAFF.